This TCR beta chain came from a study of technical replicates of blood from a handful of donors. This clone was seen a handful of times. TCRdb's table, derived via immunoSEQ multiplex PCR, lists solely in-frame clones and lacks some. The profile shows about 57,000 clones, approximately 92% of them singletons. The V segment lost 5 bases and the J segment 4 bases; nucleotides outside the gene matches: 11. Germline values: CDR1 SEHNR, CDR2 FQNEAQ (reference sequence). The CDR3 runs 16 residues. The sequencing input was PBMCs. The chain is built from TRBV7-9 and TRBJ2-5; TRBD1 matches at 9 bases. This clonotype was obtained from a human donor in good health. Some clones in this sample may be carry-over from other donors' samples. CDR3 DNA: TGTGCCAGCAGCACAGCATACAGGGGGCGCGGAGAGACCCAGTACTTC. Translated: CASSTAYRGRGETQYF.